This T cell receptor (beta chain) was observed in a study of radiation and T cells in renal cell carcinoma. Sequenced by immunoSEQ multiplex PCR; TCRdb stores in-frame clones only, minus some. The data show 120,000 to 150,000 clones, less than 90% seen once. Study-level points and caveats: In blood, top tumor clones expanded by 2 weeks, shrinking by 4. Without pretreatment biopsies, baseline tumor clonotype presence was undetermined.

The trim removed 3 bases at V and 3 bases at J, leaving 2 bases unmatched. The CDR3 runs to 13 residues. Per the germline V gene, CDR1 is SGHRS and CDR2 is YFSETQ. As concerns this clone: No antigen is known for it.

Indicated time point: blood 4 weeks post-SBRT, at nephrectomy. Treatment specified: 15 Gy SBRT to primary tumor, nephrectomy 4 weeks later. Radiation-treated patients gave blood at baseline, week 2 and week 4. The tumor was a clear cell renal cell carcinoma. The chain links TRBV5-1 to TRBJ1-2, with 7 bases matching TRBD1. The sample here was blood, taken from a patient whose treatment included radiotherapy and nephrectomy. This clonotype was sampled from a woman in her 50s with renal cell carcinoma. The CDR3 protein is CASSSGTDYGYTF. CDR3 nucleotide sequence: TGCGCCAGCAGCTCCGGGACAGACTATGGCTACACCTTC.